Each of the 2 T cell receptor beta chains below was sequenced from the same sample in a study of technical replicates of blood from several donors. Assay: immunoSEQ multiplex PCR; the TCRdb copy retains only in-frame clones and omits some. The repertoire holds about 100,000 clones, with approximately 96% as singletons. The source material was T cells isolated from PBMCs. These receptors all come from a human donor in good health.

DNA for the CDR3: TGTGCCAGCAGCCACAGGGGATTTGAAGCTTTCTTT. Its protein product is CASSHRGFEAFF. The J gene is TRBJ1-1, the V gene TRBV11-3; TRBD1 agrees at 7 bases. CDR1 and CDR2 from the germline V gene are SGHNT and YENEEA. V dropped 5 bases and J dropped 7; count of bases not matched to a gene: 4. This CDR3 spans 12 amino acids.

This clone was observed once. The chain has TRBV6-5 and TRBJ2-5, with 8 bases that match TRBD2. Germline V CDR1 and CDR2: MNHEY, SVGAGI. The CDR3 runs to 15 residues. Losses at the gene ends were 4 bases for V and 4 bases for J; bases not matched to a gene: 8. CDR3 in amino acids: CASSSLRGTRETQYF. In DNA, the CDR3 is TGTGCCAGCAGTTCATTGCGGGGGACTAGAGAGACCCAGTACTTC.